The 14 T cell receptor beta chains listed next were all sequenced from one sample in a study of cytomegalovirus exposure and HLA in healthy donors. Primers for the PCR totalled 60 Vbeta and 13 Jbeta. The method was immunoSEQ multiplex PCR; TCRdb's version includes in-frame clones alone and lacks a portion of them. The sample shows approximately 120,000 clones, less than 80% of them seen only once. Sequenced material: PBMCs. The source is a man aged 35 to 55 in good health and CMV-seropositive.

There are a few counts of this clone. The rearrangement joins TRBV11-2 to TRBJ1-1; D unclear. This CDR3 is 14 amino acids long. Trimming shortened V by 5 bases and J by 5 bases, and 15 bases separated the two germline ends. Germline-derived CDR1 and CDR2 are SGHAT and FQNNGV. The CDR3 reads CASSPAISGTEAFF. The CDR3 nucleotides read TGTGCCAGCAGCCCGGCTATCTCCGGGACTGAAGCTTTCTTT.

Only one count was recorded for this clone. The rearrangement links TRBV5-1 to TRBJ2-3; 7 bases map to TRBD2. The junction had 8 bases not matched to a gene; V was cut back by 3 bases and J by 4 bases. This CDR3 is 15 amino acids long. Germline V gene data show CDR1 as SGHRS and CDR2 as YFSETQ. The CDR3 is CASSSLGGTADTQYF. DNA for the CDR3: TGCGCCAGCAGCTCCCTGGGAGGGACGGCAGATACGCAGTATTTT.

CDR3 DNA: TGTGCCAGCAGCGTAGGCACCACTAGCGGGAGGCAGTACTTC. Encoded protein: CASSVGTTSGRQYF. The chain is built from TRBV9 and TRBJ2-4, with 12 nucleotides matching TRBD2. Trimming took 0 bases from V and 13 from J; bases not matched to a gene: 5. In germline, CDR1 is SGDLS, CDR2 YYNGEE. The length of the CDR3 is 14 residues.

The V gene is TRBV28, the J gene TRBJ1-2; 10 bases align to TRBD1. The CDR3 is 16 amino acids. Germline V gene lookup returns CDR1 MDHEN and CDR2 SYDVKM. V lost 6 bases, J lost 4 bases, and 11 bases stayed unmatched. Here the CDR3 reads CASSLPGTGAVYGYTF. For the CDR3, the DNA is TGTGCCAGCAGCCTTCCCGGGACAGGGGCGGTCTATGGCTACACCTTC.

The chain has TRBV10-3 and TRBJ1-5; TRBD1 matches at 8 bases. V lost 2 bases and J lost 9; bases outside the gene matches: 9. The CDR3 runs 15 residues. The germline CDR1 and CDR2 sequences are ENHRY and SYGVKD. CDR3 nucleotides: TGTGCCATCAGTGAGGGAACAGGGGGTTCAAGGCCCCAGCATTTT. Translation: CAISEGTGGSRPQHF.

The V gene is TRBV9, the J gene TRBJ2-1, with TRBD1 as a possible D gene (6 bases). Trimming left V 0 bases short and J 10 bases short, with 20 bases between. The CDR3 is 16 residues long. Germline CDR1 reads SGDLS; CDR2 reads YYNGEE. The CDR3 DNA is TGTGCCAGCAGCGTAGAGGGGGACCCCCGCCTCGCCGAGCAGTTCTTC. This sequence encodes CASSVEGDPRLAEQFF. Together with reference TRBV9 and TRBJ2-1, the CDR3 gives the full variable domain: DSGVTQTPKHLITATGQRVTLRCSPRSGDLSVYWYQQSLDQGLQFLIQYYNGEERAKGNILERFSAQQFPDLHSELNLSSLELGDSALYFCASSVEGDPRLAEQFFGPGTRLTVL.

The V and J genes are TRBV18 and TRBJ1-6, with TRBD1 matching 8 bases. CDR1 is KGHSH, CDR2 LQKENI, per germline. J was trimmed by 6 bases and V by 7 bases; bases with no gene match: 2. This CDR3 is built from 13 residues. The CDR3 DNA is TGTGCCAGCTTGGGACAGGTTAATTCACCCCTCCACTTT. Translating gives CASLGQVNSPLHF.

The gene calls are TRBV9 and TRBJ2-2; tentatively, D is TRBD1 (5 bases). This CDR3 has 15 amino acids. Germline CDR1 reads SGDLS; CDR2 reads YYNGEE. Trimming removed 0 bases at V and 6 bases at J, with 12 bases between. The CDR3 coding sequence is TGTGCCAGCAGCGTAGAACAGGTGGCGGCCGGGGAGCTGTTTTTT. Translation gives CASSVEQVAAGELFF.

The chain carries TRBV12-5 and TRBJ1-5; 7 nucleotides match TRBD1. Per germline, CDR1 LGHNT and CDR2 FRNRAP. The CDR3 is 20 residues long. Germline trimming cut 1 base from V and 0 bases from J; bases unmatched to any gene: 15. CDR3 nucleotides: TGTGCTAGTGGTTTGGCACCGGGCAGGGGGACACCATATAGCAATCAGCCCCAGCATTTT. Translating gives CASGLAPGRGTPYSNQPQHF.

The gene calls are TRBV10-3 and TRBJ2-7; D is unresolved. V gave up 2 bases and J gave up 7 bases, with 6 bases separating them. Germline V CDR1 and CDR2: ENHRY, SYGVKD. The CDR3 spans 11 residues. Here the CDR3 DNA reads TGTGCCATCAGTGAGCTACGGGAGCAGTACTTC. The encoded protein is CAISELREQYF.

V is TRBV28 and J is TRBJ2-1; tentative D call: TRBD2 (5 bases). CDR3 length: 14 amino acids. The V gene's germline CDR1 is MDHEN and CDR2 SYDVKM. The CDR3 DNA follows: TGTGCGGGAGCATCCAGCGCATCCTACAATGAGCAGTTCTTC. Protein sequence: CAGASSASYNEQFF.

The chain is built from TRBV5-1 and TRBJ1-2; TRBD1 might be the D (5 bases). The CDR3 has 15 amino acids. The germline V gene encodes CDR1 SGHRS and CDR2 YFSETQ. V lost 7 bases to trimming and J lost 7 bases, with 23 bases between them. The DNA for the CDR3 is TGCGCCAGCGGATTCCCAGACAGACCTATTGGTGGCTACACCTTC. Its protein product is CASGFPDRPIGGYTF.

The chain couples TRBV4-1 to TRBJ1-4; 8 bases map to TRBD1. With 1 base clipped from V and 7 bases from J, the junction kept 8 bases outside the gene matches. The CDR3 has 16 amino acids. Germline V gives CDR1 MGHRA, CDR2 YSYEKL. CDR3 bases: TGCGCCAGCAGCCAAGTCCCGGGACAGGAGGGTGAAAAACTGTTTTTT. It is translated as CASSQVPGQEGEKLFF.

This clone was recorded a few times. J is TRBJ2-7 and V is TRBV9, with 9 positions matching TRBD1. Germline trimming cut 3 bases from V and 5 bases from J; bases unmatched to any gene: 9. This CDR3 has 15 residues. CDR1 and CDR2 (germline): SGDLS, YYNGEE. CDR3 nucleotide sequence: TGTGCCAGCAGCGAGGGACAGGGAGATTCCCACGAGCAGTACTTC. Amino acid sequence: CASSEGQGDSHEQYF.